The TCR beta chain under discussion was sequenced for a study of OX40 agonist ivuxolimab in advanced cancers. The overall study: A partial response was reached by three patients: one with hepatocellular carcinoma and two with cutaneous melanoma.

Profiling relied on immunoSEQ multiplex PCR, and the TCRdb table lists in-frame clones only, not all of them. The sample contains 30,000 to 40,000 clones, 80% of which appear only once. The V gene's germline CDR1 is SGHTA and CDR2 FQGNSA. V lost 5 bases to trimming and J lost 4 bases, with 17 bases between them. This CDR3 is 15 amino acids long. This TCR came from an adult with an advanced solid tumor such as melanoma, head and neck, liver or kidney cancer. The chain couples TRBV7-2 to TRBJ1-1; possibly TRBD1 for D (6 bases). The sample here was CD4+ or CD8+ T cells sorted from blood, taken in a trial of the OX40 agonist ivuxolimab. The CDR3 sequence is CASSKEGGRITEAFF. CDR3 coding DNA: TGTGCCAGCAGCAAAGAAGGGGGGAGGATCACTGAAGCTTTCTTT.